What follows are 9 T cell receptor beta chains derived from one specimen sequenced in a study of T-cell memory formation after mild COVID-19. TCRdb reprocessed the 5' RACE reads with MiXCR, giving one entry per CDR3 protein. The sample shows nearly 110,000 distinct CDR3 sequences, 13% to 15% of them seen only once. The sequencing sample was made of PBMCs or a T cell subset sorted from them (not recorded which). The receptor set was obtained from a man aged 18 to 30 who had mild COVID-19 (a few samples of this study predate the infection). Cell type and time point are not known.

The chain links TRBV20-1 to TRBJ1-2, with TRBD1 as a possible D gene (6 bases). Trimming removed 3 bases at V and 4 bases at J, with 18 bases between. The CDR3 is 15 residues long. Germline CDR1 DFQATT, CDR2 SNEGSKA (reference sequence). CDR3 nucleotides: TGCAGTGCTAGTTATACAGGGCAGTCGTTCTATGGCTACACCTTC. It specifies CSASYTGQSFYGYTF.

This clonotype was counted ten times or more. This sequence joins TRBV29-1 and TRBJ1-1, with 7 nucleotides matching TRBD1. The V gene's germline CDR1 is SQVTM and CDR2 ANQGSEA. The CDR3 runs to 12 residues. V was clipped by 4 bases and J by 4 bases; unmatched bases: 3. CDR3: CSVVPGGTEAFF. The CDR3 DNA is TGCAGCGTTGTACCAGGGGGCACTGAAGCTTTCTTT.

There are a few counts of this clonotype. The CDR3 reads CASSQDRGGGYTF. The CDR3 nucleotides are TGTGCCAGCAGCCAAGACAGGGGAGGTGGCTACACCTTC. This rearrangement joins TRBV11-2 to TRBJ1-2; 8 nucleotides line up with TRBD1. CDR1 is SGHAT and CDR2 is FQNNGV in the germline V gene. V shed 5 bases and J 7 bases; nucleotides not matched to a gene: 6. The CDR3 has 13 residues.

This clonotype came up a few times. The chain carries TRBV12-3 or TRBV12-4 and TRBJ1-1; D is undetermined. Trimming stripped 3 bases from V and 1 base from J, with 9 bases between. The CDR3 is made up of 14 amino acids. CDR3 in DNA: TGTGCCAGCAGTTTCCGGGTGAGGAACACTGAAGCTTTCTTT. It specifies CASSFRVRNTEAFF.

This clonotype occurred a few times. At one of its ends the junction is not consistent with the germline gene, which may arise from a read error. The chain has TRBV25-1 and TRBJ1-1; no clear D gene. Germline-derived CDR1 and CDR2 are MGHDK and SYGVNS. The CDR3 extends over 10 amino acids. Here the CDR3 reads CASSDSLRYF. In DNA, the CDR3 is TGTGCCAGCAGTGATTCTTTGAGGTACTTT.

This clonotype was seen ten or more times. The rearrangement uses TRBV6-5 and TRBJ2-7, with TRBD1 matching over 11 bases. The length of the CDR3 is 15 residues. In germline, CDR1 is MNHEY, CDR2 SVGAGI. Unmatched junction bases numbered 6, after V lost 4 bases and J lost 4 bases. CDR3 in amino acids: CASSLGTGGLYEQYF. Here the CDR3 DNA reads TGTGCCAGCAGTTTGGGGACAGGGGGTCTGTACGAGCAGTACTTC.

This clonotype was counted only a few times. The gene calls are TRBV4-3 and TRBJ2-2; no clear D gene. This CDR3 is built from 15 residues. Germline values: CDR1 LGHNA, CDR2 YSLEER. Deletions cut 3 bases from V and 4 bases from J, with 12 bases between. The CDR3 sequence is CASSHLGRITGELFF. CDR3 bases: TGCGCCAGCAGCCACTTAGGGCGGATCACCGGGGAGCTGTTTTTT.

The chain couples TRBV6-5 to TRBJ2-1; the match to TRBD2 covers 9 bases. From germline, CDR1 is MNHEY and CDR2 SVGAGI. V trimming: 6 bases; J trimming: 6 bases; junction bases outside the gene matches: 12. The CDR3 length is 16 residues. CDR3 in amino acids: CASSPFAGGPGNEQFF. In DNA form, the CDR3 reads TGTGCCAGCAGCCCTTTCGCGGGGGGGCCGGGCAATGAGCAGTTCTTC.

The chain combines TRBV20-1 with TRBJ2-3; D may be TRBD1 (7 bases). The CDR3 sequence is 16 residues long. Trimming shortened V by 5 bases and J by 0 bases, and 18 bases separated the two germline ends. CDR1 and CDR2 from the germline V gene are DFQATT and SNEGSKA (reference sequence). CDR3 amino acids: CSAPKGAGISTDTQYF. CDR3 DNA sequence: TGCAGTGCTCCAAAGGGGGCGGGGATTAGCACAGATACGCAGTATTTT.